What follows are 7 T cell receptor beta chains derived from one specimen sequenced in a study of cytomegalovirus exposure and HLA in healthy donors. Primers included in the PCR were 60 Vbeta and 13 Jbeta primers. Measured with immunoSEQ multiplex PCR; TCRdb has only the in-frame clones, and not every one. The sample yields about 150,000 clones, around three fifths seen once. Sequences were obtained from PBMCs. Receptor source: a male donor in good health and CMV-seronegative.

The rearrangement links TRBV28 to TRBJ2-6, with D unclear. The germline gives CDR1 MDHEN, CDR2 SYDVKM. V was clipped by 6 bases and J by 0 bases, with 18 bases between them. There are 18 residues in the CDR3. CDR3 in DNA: TGTGCCAGCAGACCTCGACGGAGAATTAGCTCTGGGGCCAACGTCCTGACTTTC. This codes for CASRPRRRISSGANVLTF.

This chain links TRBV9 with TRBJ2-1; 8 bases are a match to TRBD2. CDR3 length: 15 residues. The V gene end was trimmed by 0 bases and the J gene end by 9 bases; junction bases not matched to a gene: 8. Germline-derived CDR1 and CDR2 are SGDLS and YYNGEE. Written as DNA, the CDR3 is TGTGCCAGCAGCGTAGCCACCGGGGGGGCGCCTGAGCAGTTCTTC. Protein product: CASSVATGGAPEQFF.

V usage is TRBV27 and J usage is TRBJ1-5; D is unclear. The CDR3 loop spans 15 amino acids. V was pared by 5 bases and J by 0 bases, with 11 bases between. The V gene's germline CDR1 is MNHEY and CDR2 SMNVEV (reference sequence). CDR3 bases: TGTGCCAGCAGTCCCCAGGTAAATAGCAATCAGCCCCAGCATTTT. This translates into CASSPQVNSNQPQHF.

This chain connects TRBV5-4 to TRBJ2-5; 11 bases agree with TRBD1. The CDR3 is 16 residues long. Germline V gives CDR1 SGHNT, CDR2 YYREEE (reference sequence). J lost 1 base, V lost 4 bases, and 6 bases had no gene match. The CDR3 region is CASSPTGTGGQETQYF. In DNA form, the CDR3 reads TGTGCCAGCAGCCCAACCGGGACAGGGGGCCAAGAGACCCAGTACTTC. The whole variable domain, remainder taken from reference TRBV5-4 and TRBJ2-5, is ETGVTQSPTHLIKTRGQQVTLRCSSQSGHNTVSWYQQALGQGPQFIFQYYREEENGRGNFPPRFSGLQFPNYSSELNVNALELDDSALYLCASSPTGTGGQETQYFGPGTRLLVL.

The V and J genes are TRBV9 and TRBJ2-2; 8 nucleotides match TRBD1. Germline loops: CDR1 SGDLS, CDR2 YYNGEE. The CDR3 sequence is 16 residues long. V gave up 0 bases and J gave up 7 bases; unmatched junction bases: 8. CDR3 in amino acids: CASSVESGGDDGELFF. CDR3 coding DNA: TGTGCCAGCAGCGTAGAATCAGGGGGCGACGACGGGGAGCTGTTTTTT.

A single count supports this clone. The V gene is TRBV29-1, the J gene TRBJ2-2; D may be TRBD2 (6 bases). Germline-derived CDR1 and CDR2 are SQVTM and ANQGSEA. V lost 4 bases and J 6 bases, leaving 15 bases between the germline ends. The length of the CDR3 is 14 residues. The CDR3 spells CSVGKGREAGELFF. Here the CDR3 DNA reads TGCAGCGTTGGGAAGGGCAGGGAGGCCGGGGAGCTGTTTTTT.

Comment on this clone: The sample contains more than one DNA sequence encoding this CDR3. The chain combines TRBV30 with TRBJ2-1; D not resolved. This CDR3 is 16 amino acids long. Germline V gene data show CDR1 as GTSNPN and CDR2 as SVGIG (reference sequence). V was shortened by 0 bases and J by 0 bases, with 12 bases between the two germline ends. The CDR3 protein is CAWSVLGLSSYNEQFF. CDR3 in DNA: TGTGCCTGGAGTGTACTGGGCCTGAGCTCCTACAATGAGCAGTTCTTC.